The TCR beta chain under discussion was sequenced for a study of blood T cell repertoires in COVID-19. CDR1 SQVTM and CDR2 ANQGSEA come from the germline V gene. CDR3 size: 14 residues. The trim removed 5 bases at V and 0 bases at J, leaving 1 base unmatched. The table came from immunoSEQ multiplex PCR; TCRdb's copy has only in-frame clones and leaves some out. The data contain over 75,000 clones, 80% of them singletons. The sequenced material came from peripheral blood. The receptor comes from a man aged 45 to 65 who had recovered from COVID-19. The chain employs TRBV29-1 and TRBJ2-2; 9 positions match TRBD1. The CDR3 DNA sequence: TGCAGCGTTAGGGACAGGGCGAACACCGGGGAGCTGTTTTTT. Translating gives CSVRDRANTGELFF.